This T cell receptor (beta chain) was documented in a study of blood T cell repertoires in COVID-19. Study at large: COVID-19 samples collected from the United States, Italy and Spain covered acute and convalescent phases.

The method was immunoSEQ multiplex PCR; TCRdb's version includes in-frame clones alone and lacks a portion of them. The table has more than 60,000 clones, 65% to 90% seen once; the top ten hold about a sixth. This TCR came from a human donor in a cohort sampled during active COVID-19. The specimen sequenced was peripheral blood.

CDR3 residues: CATFHQARDRGLTEAFF. CDR3 nucleotide sequence: TGTGCCACCTTCCACCAGGCCCGGGACAGGGGTCTCACTGAAGCTTTCTTT. The chain joins TRBV24-1 to TRBJ1-1; TRBD1 matches 10 bases. CDR3 length: 17 residues. The V and J ends lost 9 bases and 4 bases, in that order; junction bases with no gene match: 16. Germline CDR1 KGHDR, CDR2 SFDVKD.